The 15 T cell receptor beta chains below all came from one sample that was sequenced in a study of blood T cell repertoires in COVID-19. Repertoires were generated with immunoSEQ multiplex PCR, while TCRdb's copy carries only in-frame clones and drops some. The table records under 25,000 clones, around 90% of them present only once. Sequences were obtained from peripheral blood. The receptor set was obtained from a human donor with active COVID-19. The donor label of this sample is uncertain.

The chain couples TRBV2 to TRBJ1-5; possibly TRBD1 for D (5 bases). The CDR3 runs to 15 residues. CDR1 and CDR2 from the germline V gene are SNHLY and FYNNEI. V was cut by 6 bases and J by 0 bases, with 12 bases left in between. CDR3 DNA: TGTGCCAGCAGCGCCGACAGTTATAGCAATCAGCCCCAGCATTTT. This sequence encodes CASSADSYSNQPQHF.

The chain carries TRBV7-9 and TRBJ2-1, with 9 bases that match TRBD2. CDR1 is SEHNR and CDR2 is FQNEAQ in the germline V gene (reference sequence). V was pared by 3 bases and J by 0 bases, with 12 bases of the junction left unmatched. The CDR3 is made up of 19 amino acids. The CDR3, as DNA: TGTGCCAGCAGCTTCGGGCTAGCGGGAAAGAAAAGCTCCTACAATGAGCAGTTCTTC. Its translation: CASSFGLAGKKSSYNEQFF.

The CDR3 bases are TGCGCCAGCAGGGGAGAGGCGTTTGTATTCCAGGCCGGGGAGCTGTTTTTT. Translation: CASRGEAFVFQAGELFF. The chain joins TRBV5-1 to TRBJ2-2; D is perhaps TRBD2 (5 bases). Trimming pared 5 bases from V and 6 bases from J, leaving 23 bases between. Germline V lookup: CDR1 SGHRS, CDR2 YFSETQ. The CDR3 length is 17 residues. The full variable domain, with the rest looked up from reference TRBV5-1 and TRBJ2-2, is KAGVTQTPRYLIKTRGQQVTLSCSPISGHRSVSWYQQTPGQGLQFLFEYFSETQRNKGNFPGRFSGRQFSNSRSEMNVSTLELGDSALYLCASRGEAFVFQAGELFFGEGSRLTVL.

The chain employs TRBV3-1 (or the pseudogene TRBV3-2) and TRBJ1-3; 7 positions agree with TRBD1. The CDR3 extends over 17 amino acids. J lost 0 bases, V lost 3 bases, and 8 bases had no gene match. Germline-derived CDR1 and CDR2 are LGHDT and YNNKEL (reference sequence). The CDR3: CASSHPGQPNSGNTIYF. The CDR3 coding sequence is TGTGCCAGCAGCCATCCGGGACAGCCGAACTCTGGAAACACCATATATTTT.

This chain links TRBV12-3 or TRBV12-4 with TRBJ2-1; D possibly corresponds to TRBD2 (6 bases). V was clipped by 3 bases and J by 9 bases, with 12 bases between them. The CDR3 sequence is 13 residues long. The DNA of the CDR3 is TGTGCCAGCAGTTTTACAGCCGGGGGTGAGCAGTTCTTC. As protein: CASSFTAGGEQFF.

The rearrangement uses TRBV4-1 and TRBJ2-3; TRBD2 aligns across 10 bases. Germline lookup yields CDR1 MGHRA and CDR2 YSYEKL. V shed 2 bases, J shed 4 bases, and the junction held 9 bases outside the gene matches. The CDR3 covers 17 residues. CDR3 DNA: TGCGCCAGCAGCCAACCTTTTATAGCGGGAGGCCCAGATACGCAGTATTTT. Encoded protein: CASSQPFIAGGPDTQYF.

This rearrangement joins TRBV6-5 to TRBJ2-7; the match to TRBD1 covers 9 bases. The germline V gene encodes CDR1 MNHEY and CDR2 SVGAGI. V shed 6 bases, J shed 9 bases, and the junction held 9 bases outside the gene matches. This CDR3 has 13 residues. CDR3 protein: CASRGDRERVQYF. The CDR3 nucleotides read TGTGCCAGCAGGGGGGACAGGGAGAGAGTGCAGTACTTC.

On this clone itself: A junction boundary mismatches the germline segment, possibly from a read error. This chain connects TRBV20-1 to TRBJ2-6; D is perhaps TRBD1 (6 bases). Germline lookup yields CDR1 DFQATT and CDR2 SNEGSKA (reference sequence). This CDR3 is built from 11 residues. For the CDR3, the DNA is TGCAGTGCTAGTCAGGGGCTGGTTTCGGCTTTC. Translated, it gives CSASQGLVSAF.

V and J are TRBV29-1 and TRBJ2-1, with 9 positions matching TRBD2. With V trimmed by 6 bases and J by 6 bases, 6 bases remained unmatched. Germline loops: CDR1 SQVTM, CDR2 ANQGSEA. CDR3 length: 13 residues. The CDR3 coding sequence is TGCAGCGTCGGACTAGCGCCTCTCAATGAGCAGTTCTTC. This sequence encodes CSVGLAPLNEQFF.

This chain uses TRBV11-3 with TRBJ1-2; 7 positions agree with TRBD1. The germline CDR1 and CDR2 sequences are SGHNT and YENEEA. The CDR3 totals 18 residues. The ends lost 5 bases at V and 1 base at J; junction bases unmatched: 16. The chain's CDR3 is CASSVYRGPEAYNYGYTF. The CDR3 DNA is TGTGCCAGCAGCGTCTACAGGGGACCCGAGGCTTATAACTATGGCTACACCTTC.

This chain joins TRBV5-1 and TRBJ2-1, with D possibly being TRBD2 (6 bases). V was pared by 2 bases and J by 9 bases, with 12 bases between. The CDR3 is 13 amino acids. CDR1 SGHRS and CDR2 YFSETQ come from the germline V gene. The CDR3, as DNA: TGCGCCAGCAGCTTTTCCCTGGGGGGTGAGCAGTTCTTC. Amino acids: CASSFSLGGEQFF.

The rearrangement links TRBV11-3 to TRBJ1-2; D may be TRBD1 (6 bases). CDR1 and CDR2 (germline): SGHNT, YENEEA. This CDR3 spans 14 amino acids. The V and J ends lost 1 base and 4 bases respectively, with 10 bases between them. The CDR3 spells CASSLGRDTYGYTF. The CDR3 DNA follows: TGTGCCAGCAGCTTAGGTCGGGACACCTATGGCTACACCTTC.

This chain links TRBV27 with TRBJ2-1; possibly TRBD2 for D (5 bases). With 4 bases removed from V and 5 bases from J, the gap between germline ends came to 12 bases. This CDR3 comprises 14 residues. The germline V gene encodes CDR1 MNHEY and CDR2 SMNVEV (reference sequence). CDR3 DNA: TGTGCCAGCAGTTGGACTTTTGCCCACAATGAGCAGTTCTTC. Protein product: CASSWTFAHNEQFF.

The V call is TRBV29-1, the J call TRBJ1-4; TRBD1 agrees at 9 bases. The CDR3 sequence is 13 residues long. V lost 7 bases to trimming and J lost 4 bases; unmatched junction nucleotides: 4. Germline assignment: CDR1 SQVTM and CDR2 ANQGSEA. The CDR3, as DNA: TGCAGCGGAGGGGGACAGGGTAATGAAAAACTGTTTTTT. Amino acid sequence: CSGGGQGNEKLFF.

The chain has TRBV7-9 and TRBJ1-1, with D perhaps matching TRBD1 (6 bases). The V end lost 2 bases, the J end lost 2 bases, and 12 bases lay between the germline ends. The germline gives CDR1 SEHNR, CDR2 FQNEAQ (reference sequence). The length of the CDR3 is 15 residues. The CDR3 DNA reads TGTGCCAGCAGCTTAATAGGACAGCTTAACACTGAAGCTTTCTTT. Translating gives CASSLIGQLNTEAFF.